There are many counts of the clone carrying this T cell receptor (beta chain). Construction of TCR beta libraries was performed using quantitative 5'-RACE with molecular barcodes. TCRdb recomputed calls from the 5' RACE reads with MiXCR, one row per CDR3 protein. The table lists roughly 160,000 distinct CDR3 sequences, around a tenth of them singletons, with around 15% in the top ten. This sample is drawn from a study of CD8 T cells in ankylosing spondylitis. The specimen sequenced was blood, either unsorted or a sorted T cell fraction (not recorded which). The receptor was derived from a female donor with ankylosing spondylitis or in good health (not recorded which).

The CDR3, as DNA: TGCAGTGCTAGCCCTCGGACAGGGGGGCGCGAGCAGTACTTC. Translation gives CSASPRTGGREQYF. The V and J genes are TRBV20-1 and TRBJ2-7; 10 bases align to TRBD1. The trim removed 3 bases at V and 6 bases at J, leaving 8 bases unmatched. The CDR3 is 14 residues long. CDR1 is DFQATT, CDR2 SNEGSKA, per germline (reference sequence).